This T cell receptor beta chain stems from a study of spatial heterogeneity in lung cancer. V was pared by 5 bases and J by 4 bases, with 9 bases between. Germline V gene lookup returns CDR1 DFQATT and CDR2 SNEGSKA (reference sequence). The CDR3 extends over 12 amino acids. Each CDR3 protein is one row after TCRdb ran MiXCR on the 5' RACE reads. Of about 28,000 distinct CDR3 sequences in the sample, around 6.5% were seen once. Findings of the study overall: Counts of expanded intratumoral alpha and beta TCRs tracked tumor mutation counts.

This clonotype was counted many times. Its specificity is not known. Stated time point: sample taken at primary tumor resection. This specimen was lung tumor tissue, taken at surgery. The genes are TRBV20-1 and TRBJ2-1; TRBD2 might be the D (6 bases). The TCR was taken from a male donor with early-stage non-small cell lung cancer. In DNA form, the CDR3 reads TGCAGTGCTGGGACTGGTTACAATGAGCAGTTCTTC. This gives the protein CSAGTGYNEQFF.